These 20 T cell receptor beta chains came from one sample sequenced in a study of CD8+ T cells in alopecia areata. Investigators isolated RNA and reverse transcribed it into cDNA to act as the sequencing template. TCRdb's table, derived via immunoSEQ multiplex PCR, lists solely in-frame clones and lacks some. Among 130,000 or so clones listed, around 50% were seen once. Sequencing was carried out using NKG2D-low CD8+ T cells sorted from blood. The source is a human donor with alopecia areata.

V gene TRBV29-1 combines with J gene TRBJ1-4; D call uncertain. CDR3 length equals 14 residues. V shed 1 base and J shed 1 base, with 7 bases lying between them. Germline assignment: CDR1 SQVTM and CDR2 ANQGSEA. The CDR3 here is CSVEGTETNEKLFF. Here the CDR3 DNA reads TGCAGCGTTGAAGGGACGGAAACTAATGAAAAACTGTTTTTT.

This chain joins TRBV25-1 and TRBJ2-1; maybe TRBD1 (6 bases). Trimming removed 3 bases from V and 10 bases from J, with 16 bases in between. The CDR3 is 14 residues long. Per germline, CDR1 MGHDK and CDR2 SYGVNS. CDR3: CASSDRDRGIEQFF. Here the CDR3 DNA reads TGTGCCAGCAGTGATCGGGATAGGGGGATCGAGCAGTTCTTC.

V usage is TRBV29-1 and J usage is TRBJ2-7; D unresolved. The V gene lost 1 base and the J gene lost 4 bases, with 14 bases spanning the gap. This CDR3 is built from 14 residues. Germline loops: CDR1 SQVTM, CDR2 ANQGSEA. The CDR3 reads CSVEVEPKGYEQYF. The CDR3 DNA is TGCAGCGTTGAAGTCGAACCCAAGGGTTACGAGCAGTACTTC.

This clone was detected only once. The chain links TRBV6-5 to TRBJ1-1; no firm D call. Germline CDR1 is MNHEY and CDR2 is SVGAGI. The CDR3 is 13 amino acids. The V and J ends lost 5 bases and 5 bases respectively, with 12 bases between them. In DNA form, the CDR3 reads TGTGCCAGCAGTGACTGGGAGGGTACTGAAGCTTTCTTT. Residues: CASSDWEGTEAFF.

The chain carries TRBV13 and TRBJ2-2, with 9 bases lining up with TRBD1. Germline V gene lookup returns CDR1 PRHDT and CDR2 FYEKMQ (reference sequence). J lost 3 bases, V lost 0 bases, and 2 bases had no gene match. This CDR3 contains 16 residues. CDR3 in amino acids: CASSLGRDRDTGELFF. The CDR3 region has the DNA TGTGCCAGCAGCTTAGGCCGGGACAGGGACACCGGGGAGCTGTTTTTT.

This clone has only a few counts. The rearrangement uses TRBV29-1 and TRBJ2-5; 9 nucleotides align to TRBD1. The assigned J gene may be wrong: the sequence end matches TRBJ2-7 better. CDR1 and CDR2 from the germline V gene are SQVTM and ANQGSEA. The CDR3 loop spans 12 amino acids. The CDR3, as DNA: TGCAGCGTGACAGGGGGTAACGCCGAGCAGTACTTC. This encodes CSVTGGNAEQYF.

This clone was observed a handful of times. In the same sample, other DNA sequences code for this CDR3. This chain joins TRBV29-1 and TRBJ2-5, with no clear D. Trimming removed 0 bases at V and 4 bases at J, with 6 bases between. Per germline, CDR1 SQVTM and CDR2 ANQGSEA. The CDR3 is 12 amino acids. For the CDR3, the DNA is TGCAGCGTTGAAGATCTCGGAGAGACCCAGTACTTC. Translating gives CSVEDLGETQYF.

This sequence joins TRBV14 and TRBJ1-2; D remains unclear. Germline assignment: CDR1 SGHDN and CDR2 FVKESK. The V end lost 1 base, the J end lost 6 bases, and 6 bases lay between the germline ends. CDR3 length equals 12 residues. The CDR3 sequence is CASSQGTDGYTF. CDR3 in DNA: TGTGCCAGCAGCCAAGGAACGGATGGCTACACCTTC.

CDR3 DNA: TGCAGCGTTCCTCAGGGTGTTATTGAAGCTTTCTTT. This gives the protein CSVPQGVIEAFF. The rearrangement uses TRBV29-1 and TRBJ1-1; D is perhaps TRBD1 (5 bases). Germline V lookup: CDR1 SQVTM, CDR2 ANQGSEA. V was shortened by 5 bases and J by 7 bases, with 14 bases between the two germline ends. The CDR3 is 12 residues long.

The gene calls are TRBV23-1 and TRBJ2-3; D remains ambiguous. TRBV23-1 is placed among ORFs of uncertain function. The CDR3 loop spans 14 amino acids. The V gene lost 0 bases and the J gene lost 5 bases, with 9 bases spanning the gap. CDR3 nucleotide sequence: TGCGCCAGCAGTCAATCGAGTTTCATAGATACGCAGTATTTT. Its protein product is CASSQSSFIDTQYF.

The rearrangement links TRBV2 to TRBJ2-1; D gene ambiguous. Trimming shortened V by 8 bases and J by 6 bases, and 23 bases separated the two germline ends. The CDR3 has 16 amino acids. The germline V gene has CDR1 SNHLY and CDR2 FYNNEI. For the CDR3, the DNA is TGTGCCAGCGCCTCTTGGTCGAGTTCCCGTCCCAATGAGCAGTTCTTC. Protein product: CASASWSSSRPNEQFF.

This clone was observed a few times. This rearrangement joins TRBV29-1 to TRBJ2-2; no clear D. Trimming stripped 6 bases from V and 1 base from J, with 18 bases between. The CDR3 sequence is 16 residues long. Germline CDR1 reads SQVTM; CDR2 reads ANQGSEA. The CDR3 DNA reads TGCAGCGTCGCTGGCGGTTCCGGTCGGAACACCGGGGAGCTGTTTTTT. Amino acids: CSVAGGSGRNTGELFF.

This chain joins TRBV29-1 and TRBJ2-3, with TRBD1 matching over 8 bases. Losses at the gene ends were 8 bases for V and 5 bases for J; bases not matched to a gene: 12. This CDR3 has 14 amino acids. CDR1 is SQVTM, CDR2 ANQGSEA, per germline. This CDR3 reads CSLGGAGGVDTQYF. In DNA form, the CDR3 reads TGCAGCCTGGGCGGGGCAGGGGGCGTAGATACGCAGTATTTT.

V and J are TRBV29-1 and TRBJ2-5, with D perhaps TRBD1 (6 bases). Trimming left V 3 bases short and J 1 base short, with 9 bases between. Germline V lookup: CDR1 SQVTM, CDR2 ANQGSEA. This CDR3 region has 13 residues. The CDR3 sequence: CSVEGAPQETQYF. In DNA, the CDR3 is TGCAGCGTTGAGGGGGCACCCCAAGAGACCCAGTACTTC.

This clone came up once. This chain connects TRBV6-6 to TRBJ2-3, with a tentative D call TRBD2 (5 bases). V was cut by 2 bases and J by 2 bases, with 8 bases left in between. Germline values: CDR1 MNHNY, CDR2 SVGAGI (reference sequence). The CDR3 extends over 14 amino acids. CDR3 residues: CASSYERYTDTQYF. CDR3 sequence (DNA): TGTGCCAGCAGTTACGAGCGGTACACAGATACGCAGTATTTT.

This clone came up a few times. The V call is TRBV4-1, the J call TRBJ2-2; 11 bases are a match to TRBD2. V was clipped by 8 bases and J by 1 base; unmatched bases: 3. The germline V gene encodes CDR1 MGHRA and CDR2 YSYEKL. CDR3 size: 15 residues. Here the CDR3 DNA reads TGCGCCAGCCGTGGGACTAGCGGGAACACCGGGGAGCTGTTTTTT. The encoded protein is CASRGTSGNTGELFF.

J is TRBJ2-3 and V is TRBV4-1; TRBD2 might be the D (6 bases). This CDR3 has 20 amino acids. Germline V gene data show CDR1 as MGHRA and CDR2 as YSYEKL. V lost 2 bases and J lost 0, with 24 bases in between. The CDR3 DNA sequence: TGCGCCAGCAGCCAACTCGGCCCCAATACAGCGGGCACTAGCACAGATACGCAGTATTTT. Its protein is CASSQLGPNTAGTSTDTQYF.

This clone was seen only once. The V and J genes are TRBV30 and TRBJ2-7, with a weak D call TRBD1 (5 bases). CDR1 is GTSNPN and CDR2 is SVGIG in the germline V gene (reference sequence). This CDR3 has 15 residues. V was clipped by 5 bases and J by 4 bases, with 21 bases between them. Written as DNA, the CDR3 is TGTGCCTGGGATGCCCGACAGCTGCAAGTATACGAGCAGTACTTC. Translating gives CAWDARQLQVYEQYF.

This clone has just a few counts. The chain is built from TRBV4-1 and TRBJ1-2, with unresolved D. Trimming stripped 4 bases from V and 4 bases from J, with 10 bases between. The CDR3 spans 13 residues. The germline V gene encodes CDR1 MGHRA and CDR2 YSYEKL. The CDR3 reads CASSRSDGYGYTF. The CDR3 nucleotides are TGCGCCAGCAGCCGCTCGGACGGCTATGGCTACACCTTC.

This clone has a handful of counts. J is TRBJ2-7 and V is TRBV28; no firm D call. Germline V gene data show CDR1 as MDHEN and CDR2 as SYDVKM. Trimming took off 5 bases at V and 3 bases at J, with 8 bases between the two ends. The CDR3 is 12 residues long. This CDR3 is CASSTTLYEQYF. CDR3 in DNA: TGTGCCAGCAGTACTACTCTCTACGAGCAGTACTTC.